This T cell receptor (beta chain) was documented in a study of early T cells in non-severe SARS-CoV-2 infection. Study as a whole: From unsorted whole blood, bulk RNA was sequenced, and the chains remained unpaired. Study-wide points: A preference for anti-spike CD8 responses marked VDJdb matching, which missed private and CD4 specificities.

TCRdb used MiXCR to reprocess the 5' RACE reads, holding one entry per CDR3 protein. The sample carries over 35,000 distinct CDR3 sequences, about 6% recorded once. CDR1 SGHVS and CDR2 FNYEAQ come from the germline V gene. CDR3 length equals 15 residues. V was shortened by 5 bases and J by 6 bases, with 16 bases between the two germline ends. This clonotype was picked up many times. What it binds is not known. Sequenced here: whole blood, sampled at baseline. This TCR was recovered from an adult who was a healthcare worker with PCR-confirmed SARS-CoV-2 infection or an uninfected control (not recorded which). The chain has TRBV7-6 and TRBJ2-2, with D tentatively TRBD1 (5 bases). The CDR3 spells CASSPLQESPGELFF. DNA for the CDR3: TGTGCCAGCAGCCCCCTACAGGAGTCCCCCGGGGAGCTGTTTTTT.